One sample yielded the 14 T cell receptor beta chains listed below, sequenced in a study of blood T cell repertoires in COVID-19. Using immunoSEQ multiplex PCR, the repertoire was profiled, and TCRdb retains in-frame clones only, with some absent. The sample shows approximately 200,000 clones, about 84% of them seen only once. The material sequenced was PBMCs or T cells enriched from blood (not recorded which). These receptors were obtained from a woman between 25 and 40 years old who had recovered from COVID-19.

This clone was observed a few times. J is TRBJ2-7 and V is TRBV27, with D possibly TRBD1 on 6 matching bases. Trimming took 5 bases from V and 4 from J, leaving 9 bases between them. This CDR3 is 12 amino acids long. Germline-derived CDR1 and CDR2 are MNHEY and SMNVEV (reference sequence). The CDR3 DNA is TGTGCCAGCAGTCCGGACAGATACGAGCAGTACTTC. Protein sequence: CASSPDRYEQYF.

J is TRBJ1-1 and V is TRBV5-1; D is undetermined. Germline values: CDR1 SGHRS, CDR2 YFSETQ. This CDR3 has 16 residues. V lost 0 bases and J lost 1, with 13 bases in between. The CDR3 here is CASSLGSLGRNTEAFF. The CDR3 nucleotides read TGCGCCAGCAGCTTGGGTTCTCTCGGGAGGAACACTGAAGCTTTCTTT.

CDR3 protein: CASQDRGVGYTF. In DNA form, the CDR3 reads TGTGCCAGCCAAGACAGGGGGGTTGGCTACACCTTC. The chain employs TRBV28 and TRBJ1-2; TRBD1 agrees at 9 bases. Germline-derived CDR1 and CDR2 are MDHEN and SYDVKM. CDR3 length: 12 amino acids. V lost 8 bases to trimming and J lost 7 bases; unmatched junction nucleotides: 5.

V usage is TRBV10-3 and J usage is TRBJ2-5; 9 bases are a match to TRBD1. This CDR3 is built from 12 residues. V dropped 8 bases and J dropped 4; count of bases not matched to a gene: 2. CDR1 ENHRY and CDR2 SYGVKD come from the germline V gene. The CDR3 DNA follows: TGTGCCATCGGGACAGGGAGAGAGACCCAGTACTTC. Translating gives CAIGTGRETQYF.

The V and J genes are TRBV3-1 (or the pseudogene TRBV3-2) and TRBJ2-1, with TRBD1 identical over 8 bases. Germline CDR1 and CDR2: LGHDT and YNNKEL (reference sequence). With 3 bases clipped from V and 4 bases from J, the junction kept 8 bases outside the gene matches. This CDR3 has 16 residues. For the CDR3, the DNA is TGTGCCAGCAGCCACATTTTAGGACAGGGTTACAATGAGCAGTTCTTC. Translation: CASSHILGQGYNEQFF.

This clone came up once. The chain employs TRBV6-6 and TRBJ2-7; 8 positions agree with TRBD2. The CDR3 is 14 residues long. The V gene end was trimmed by 9 bases and the J gene end by 4 bases; junction bases not matched to a gene: 11. The germline CDR1 and CDR2 sequences are MNHNY and SVGAGI (reference sequence). In nucleotides, the CDR3 is TGTGCCAGTTGTCCCGGGACTAGGTCGTACGAGCAGTACTTC. It specifies CASCPGTRSYEQYF.

This chain links TRBV2 with TRBJ2-1, with 7 bases aligning to TRBD2. V shed 1 base, J shed 4 bases, and the junction held 13 bases outside the gene matches. The CDR3 covers 18 residues. CDR1 and CDR2 (germline): SNHLY, FYNNEI. The CDR3, as DNA: TGTGCCAGCAGTGAAGACTGGTCTAGCGGAGCCCTTTACAATGAGCAGTTCTTC. This sequence encodes CASSEDWSSGALYNEQFF.

CDR3 in amino acids: CASSIAQNTEAFF. Written as DNA, the CDR3 is TGTGCCAGCAGCATAGCCCAGAACACTGAAGCTTTCTTT. V gene TRBV28 combines with J gene TRBJ1-1, with no clear D. This CDR3 has 13 residues. Germline V gene data show CDR1 as MDHEN and CDR2 as SYDVKM. V dropped 6 bases and J dropped 1 base, with 9 bases sitting between them. Drawing the rest from reference TRBV28 and TRBJ1-1, the complete variable domain is DVKVTQSSRYLVKRTGEKVFLECVQDMDHENMFWYRQDPGLGLRLIYFSYDVKMKEKGDIPEGYSVSREKKERFSLILESASTNQTSMYLCASSIAQNTEAFFGQGTRLTVV.

This rearrangement joins TRBV3-1 (or the pseudogene TRBV3-2) to TRBJ1-1, with D unclear. V lost 1 base, J lost 6 bases, and 6 bases lay in between. The CDR3 runs to 12 residues. Germline-derived CDR1 and CDR2 are LGHDT and YNNKEL (reference sequence). This chain's CDR3 is CASSQGVAEAFF. The DNA of the CDR3 is TGTGCCAGCAGCCAAGGCGTGGCTGAAGCTTTCTTT.

The chain links TRBV28 to TRBJ2-4, with TRBD2 identical over 7 bases. Germline V gene lookup returns CDR1 MDHEN and CDR2 SYDVKM. V trimming: 6 bases; J trimming: 4 bases; junction bases outside the gene matches: 12. The CDR3 runs to 16 residues. The CDR3 loop reads CASSPGDGGTKNIQYF. The CDR3 DNA is TGTGCCAGCAGCCCCGGGGACGGGGGGACTAAAAACATTCAGTACTTC.

The CDR3 reads CASSLLTGGNQPQHF. In DNA form, the CDR3 reads TGTGCCAGCAGTTTATTGACAGGGGGAAATCAGCCCCAGCATTTT. The chain joins TRBV28 to TRBJ1-5; 9 bases fit TRBD1. Unmatched junction bases numbered 2, after V lost 1 base and J lost 4 bases. Germline lookup yields CDR1 MDHEN and CDR2 SYDVKM. CDR3 length: 15 residues.

This clone occurred once. This chain joins TRBV28 and TRBJ1-5; 7 positions match TRBD1. After removal of 6 bases from V and 3 bases from J, the junction contained 5 bases not matched to a gene. This CDR3 is built from 14 residues. CDR1 is MDHEN, CDR2 SYDVKM, per germline. CDR3 sequence: CASRNRGYNQPQHF. CDR3 coding DNA: TGTGCCAGCAGGAACAGGGGATACAATCAGCCCCAGCATTTT.

This clone was seen a single time. The gene calls are TRBV2 and TRBJ2-7, with 10 nucleotides matching TRBD1. J gave up 3 bases and V 8 bases, and 13 bases lay outside the gene matches. Germline-derived CDR1 and CDR2 are SNHLY and FYNNEI. The CDR3 loop spans 16 amino acids. This CDR3 reads CASDFRTGGEVYEQYF. CDR3 DNA sequence: TGTGCCAGCGATTTCCGGACAGGGGGTGAAGTCTACGAGCAGTACTTC.

J is TRBJ1-2 and V is TRBV7-9; 8 bases match TRBD1. This CDR3 is 12 amino acids long. Germline-derived CDR1 and CDR2 are SEHNR and FQNEAQ (reference sequence). Germline trimming cut 5 bases from V and 13 bases from J; bases unmatched to any gene: 9. The CDR3 spells CASSPLLDRVTF. CDR3 in DNA: TGTGCCAGCAGCCCTCTTTTGGACAGGGTCACCTTC. The whole variable domain, filled in from reference TRBV7-9 and TRBJ1-2, reads DTGVSQNPRHKITKRGQNVTFRCDPISEHNRLYWYRQTLGQGPEFLTYFQNEAQLEKSRLLSDRFSAERPKGSFSTLEIQRTEQGDSAMYLCASSPLLDRVTFGSGTRLTVV.